The clone carrying this T cell receptor beta chain has ten or more counts. Its antigen is not identified. TCRdb called the RT-PCR reads again in MiXCR, with one record for every CDR3 protein. The table lists over 650,000 distinct CDR3 sequences, about 18% of them singletons. The sample originates from a study of response to subunit inactivated influenza vaccine. The study's findings and limits: Every seasonal influenza vaccination brings in few new T cells, the authors suggested.

CDR3 size: 13 residues. V was pared by 3 bases and J by 6 bases, with 6 bases between. The sequencing used PBMCs from blood, collected 5 days after vaccination. The source is a man aged 50-59 years who received an inactivated influenza vaccine. The rearrangement links TRBV12-3 or TRBV12-4 to TRBJ1-6; D may be TRBD1 (5 bases). The CDR3 DNA follows: TGTGCCAGCAGTTTCGACAGTAATTCACCCCTCCACTTT. Its protein is CASSFDSNSPLHF.